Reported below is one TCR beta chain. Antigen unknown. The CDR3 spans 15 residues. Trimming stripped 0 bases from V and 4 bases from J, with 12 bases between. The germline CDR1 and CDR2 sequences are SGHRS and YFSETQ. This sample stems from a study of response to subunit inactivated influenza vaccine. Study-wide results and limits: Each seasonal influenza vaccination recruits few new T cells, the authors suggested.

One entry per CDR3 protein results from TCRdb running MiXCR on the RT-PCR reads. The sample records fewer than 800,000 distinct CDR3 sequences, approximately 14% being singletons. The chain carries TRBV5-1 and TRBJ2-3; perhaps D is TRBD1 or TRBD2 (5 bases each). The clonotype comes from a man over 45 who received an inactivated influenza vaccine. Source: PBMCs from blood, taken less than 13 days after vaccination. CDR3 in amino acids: CASSLGDLGADTQYF. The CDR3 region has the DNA TGCGCCAGCAGCTTGGGGGACCTGGGGGCAGATACGCAGTATTTT.